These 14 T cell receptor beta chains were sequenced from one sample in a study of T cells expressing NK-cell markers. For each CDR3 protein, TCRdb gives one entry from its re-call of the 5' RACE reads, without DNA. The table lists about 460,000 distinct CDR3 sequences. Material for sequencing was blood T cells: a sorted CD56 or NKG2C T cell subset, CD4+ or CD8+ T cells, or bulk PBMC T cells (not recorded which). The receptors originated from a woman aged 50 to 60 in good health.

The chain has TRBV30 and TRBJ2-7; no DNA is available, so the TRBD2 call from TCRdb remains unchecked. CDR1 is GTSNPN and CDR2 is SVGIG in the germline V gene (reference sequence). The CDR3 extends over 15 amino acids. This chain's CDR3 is CAWSLLAGGDYEQYF.

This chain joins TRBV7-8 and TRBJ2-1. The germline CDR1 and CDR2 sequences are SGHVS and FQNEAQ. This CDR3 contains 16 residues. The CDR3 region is CASSFFGWGSYNEQFF.

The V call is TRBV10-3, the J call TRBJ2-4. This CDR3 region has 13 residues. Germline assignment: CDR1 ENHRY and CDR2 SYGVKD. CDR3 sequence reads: CAISEKGGNIQYF.

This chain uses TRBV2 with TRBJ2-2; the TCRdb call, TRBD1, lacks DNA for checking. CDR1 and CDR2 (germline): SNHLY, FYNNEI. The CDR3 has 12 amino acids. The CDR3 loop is CASSVPPGELFF.

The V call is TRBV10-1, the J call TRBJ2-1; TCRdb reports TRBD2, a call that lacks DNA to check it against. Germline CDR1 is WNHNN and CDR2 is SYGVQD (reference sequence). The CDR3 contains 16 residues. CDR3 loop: CASSESIEISGRGVFF.

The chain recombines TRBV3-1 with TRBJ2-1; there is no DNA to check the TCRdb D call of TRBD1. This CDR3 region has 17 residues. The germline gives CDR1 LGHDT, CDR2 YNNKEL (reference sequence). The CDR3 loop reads CASSQLSTPRGSNEQFF.

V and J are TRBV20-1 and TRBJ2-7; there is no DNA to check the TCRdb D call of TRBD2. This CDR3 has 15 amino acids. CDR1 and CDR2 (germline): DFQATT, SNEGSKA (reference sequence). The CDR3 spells CSARGTSGLKTPQYF.

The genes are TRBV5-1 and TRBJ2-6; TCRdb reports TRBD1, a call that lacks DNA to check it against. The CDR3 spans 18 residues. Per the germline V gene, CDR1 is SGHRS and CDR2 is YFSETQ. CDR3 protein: CASSSIGGLVSGANVLTF.

CDR3 loop: CSAVRDRDNGYTF. The chain combines TRBV20-1 with TRBJ1-2; TCRdb designates TRBD1, a call that cannot be tested without DNA. CDR1 is DFQATT and CDR2 is SNEGSKA in the germline V gene (reference sequence). The CDR3 has 13 residues.

This chain's CDR3 is CASSFQPGPDTQYF. This sequence joins TRBV12-3 or TRBV12-4 and TRBJ2-3. The CDR3 covers 14 residues.

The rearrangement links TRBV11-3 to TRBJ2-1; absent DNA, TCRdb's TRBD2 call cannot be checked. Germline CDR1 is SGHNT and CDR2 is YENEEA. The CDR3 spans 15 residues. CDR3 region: CASSLMSSDWNEQFF. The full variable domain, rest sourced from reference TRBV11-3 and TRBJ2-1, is EAGVVQSPRYKIIEKKQPVAFWCNPISGHNTLYWYLQNLGQGPELLIRYENEEAVDDSQLPKDRFSAERLKGVDSTLKIQPAELGDSAVYLCASSLMSSDWNEQFFGPGTRLTVL.

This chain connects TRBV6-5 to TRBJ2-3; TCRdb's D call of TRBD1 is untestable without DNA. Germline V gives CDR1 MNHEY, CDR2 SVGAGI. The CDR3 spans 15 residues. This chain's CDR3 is CASSSSTGRYDTQYF.

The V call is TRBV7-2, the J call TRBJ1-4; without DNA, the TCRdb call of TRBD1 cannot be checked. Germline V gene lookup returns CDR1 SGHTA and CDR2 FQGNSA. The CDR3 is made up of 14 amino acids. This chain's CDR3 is CASSQTGGAAKLFF.

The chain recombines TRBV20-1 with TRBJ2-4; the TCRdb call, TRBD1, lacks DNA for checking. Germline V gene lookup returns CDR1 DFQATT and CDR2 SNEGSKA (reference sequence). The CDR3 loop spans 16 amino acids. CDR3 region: CSARDPGGVAKNIQYF.